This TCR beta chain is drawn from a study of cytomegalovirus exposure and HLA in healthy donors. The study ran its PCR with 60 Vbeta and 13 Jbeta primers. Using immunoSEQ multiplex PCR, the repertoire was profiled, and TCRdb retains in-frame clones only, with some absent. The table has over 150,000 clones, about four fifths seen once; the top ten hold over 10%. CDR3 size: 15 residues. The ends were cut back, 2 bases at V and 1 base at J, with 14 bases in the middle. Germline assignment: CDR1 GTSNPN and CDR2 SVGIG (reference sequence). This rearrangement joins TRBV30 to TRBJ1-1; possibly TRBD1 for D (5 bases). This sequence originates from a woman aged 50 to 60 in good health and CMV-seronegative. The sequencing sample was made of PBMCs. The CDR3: CAWSQGIGANTEAFF. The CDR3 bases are TGTGCCTGGAGTCAGGGAATCGGAGCGAACACTGAAGCTTTCTTT.